The source of this TCR beta chain is a study of T cell responses to AZD1222 COVID-19 vaccine. This CDR3 is 14 amino acids long. V was trimmed by 2 bases and J by 1 base, leaving 8 bases between them. Germline V gene lookup returns CDR1 SGHTA and CDR2 FQGTGA. General study points: Nearly half of unique spike-specific TCRs reportedly avoided B.1.351 and B.1.1.7 mutated regions. Researchers report vaccine-associated CD4 TCRs spanning spike, with dominance at 160-218 and 743-854. The donor cohort was predominantly white British with a female majority, and clonal diversity may have been underestimated. Two AZD1222 administrations were followed by greater Spike-specific TCR breadth and depth.

Note on this clone: Its antigen remains unidentified.

Some clones are missing from TCRdb's copy, which holds only in-frame ones; the method was immunoSEQ multiplex PCR. This repertoire shows approximately 150,000 clones, roughly 92% found once; its top ten account for 1.5% to 2%. The TCR originated in an adult in good health. The sequencing here drew on peripheral blood, taken on day 0 of AZD1222 vaccination. This chain joins TRBV7-3 and TRBJ1-1; TRBD1 might be the D (5 bases). CDR3 region: CASSLFGGNTEAFF. The CDR3 nucleotides read TGTGCCAGCAGCTTATTCGGGGGGAACACTGAAGCTTTCTTT.